These 25 T cell receptor beta chains were all obtained from the same sample, sequenced in a study of cytomegalovirus exposure and HLA in healthy donors. PCR involved 60 Vbeta and 13 Jbeta primers. TCRdb's table, derived via immunoSEQ multiplex PCR, lists solely in-frame clones and lacks some. There are some 170,000 clones in the sample; over 75% occur only once, and 1.5% to 2% lies in the top ten. Sample: PBMCs. Receptor source: a woman under 40 in good health and CMV-seronegative.

The chain employs TRBV6-5 and TRBJ1-2; the D is unclear. The CDR3 covers 14 residues. Germline CDR1 is MNHEY and CDR2 is SVGAGI. V was trimmed by 2 bases and J by 3 bases, leaving 10 bases between them. The CDR3: CASSYAEEDYGYTF. In DNA, the CDR3 is TGTGCCAGCAGTTACGCGGAAGAGGACTATGGCTACACCTTC.

This chain uses TRBV29-1 with TRBJ2-1; 8 positions match TRBD1. CDR3 size: 13 residues. Trimming removed 4 bases from V and 4 bases from J; junction bases left unmatched: 3. The V gene's germline CDR1 is SQVTM and CDR2 ANQGSEA. Here the CDR3 DNA reads TGCAGCGTTGGGGACAGGAGGTACAATGAGCAGTTCTTC. Translating gives CSVGDRRYNEQFF.

The chain recombines TRBV19 with TRBJ2-7, with a possible D match to TRBD1 (7 bases). Germline loops: CDR1 LNHDA, CDR2 SQIVND (reference sequence). Between the trimmed V and J ends, which lost 8 bases and 6 bases, there was a span of 23 bases. This CDR3 spans 15 amino acids. DNA of the CDR3: TGTGCCAGTTCTAGACAGGGAGGTGTGTTGGGCGAGCAGTACTTC. It encodes CASSRQGGVLGEQYF.

The chain uses TRBV9 and TRBJ1-2; 9 nucleotides agree with TRBD1. The CDR3 is made up of 17 amino acids. V dropped 0 bases and J dropped 3; count of bases not matched to a gene: 9. Germline lookup yields CDR1 SGDLS and CDR2 YYNGEE. CDR3 nucleotides: TGTGCCAGCAGCGTAGGAAGGGGACAGGGCGAGGACTATGGCTACACCTTC. Protein: CASSVGRGQGEDYGYTF.

The V and J genes are TRBV10-1 and TRBJ1-2, with D unclear. Trimming removed 7 bases at V and 7 bases at J, with 13 bases between. The germline gives CDR1 WNHNN, CDR2 SYGVQD (reference sequence). The CDR3 loop spans 12 amino acids. The CDR3 DNA is TGCGCCAGCATCCCCCGGGGATGTGGCTACACCTTC. Amino acid sequence: CASIPRGCGYTF.

This clone was seen just once. The gene calls are TRBV30 and TRBJ2-7; D is possibly TRBD2 (5 bases). Trimming left V 0 bases short and J 7 bases short, with 25 bases between. Per germline, CDR1 GTSNPN and CDR2 SVGIG (reference sequence). The CDR3 is 17 residues long. The CDR3 DNA follows: TGTGCCTGGAGTGTAGGGAGCTCCCCAGACTGGTTGTGGGAGCAGTACTTC. It specifies CAWSVGSSPDWLWEQYF.

The chain uses TRBV5-8 and TRBJ1-2; the D gene is possibly TRBD1 (5 bases). V dropped 4 bases and J dropped 5 bases, with 12 bases sitting between them. Germline CDR1 SGHTS, CDR2 YDEGEE. The CDR3 has 13 residues. The CDR3 DNA follows: TGTGCCAGCAGCCTAAACGGGGGTTATGGCTACACCTTC. This gives the protein CASSLNGGYGYTF.

The chain uses TRBV15 and TRBJ2-1, with 15 bases matching TRBD2. The V gene end was trimmed by 0 bases and the J gene end by 6 bases; junction bases not matched to a gene: 15. The CDR3 runs to 21 residues. Looked up from germline, CDR1 is LNHNV and CDR2 is YYDKDF (reference sequence). CDR3 amino acids: CATSREGSSNGLAGGRNEQFF. DNA of the CDR3: TGTGCCACCAGCAGAGAGGGAAGCTCTAATGGACTAGCGGGGGGGCGCAATGAGCAGTTCTTC.

The J gene is TRBJ2-1, the V gene TRBV4-1, with 7 bases identical to TRBD2. Germline V gives CDR1 MGHRA, CDR2 YSYEKL. V shed 1 base and J 8 bases; nucleotides not matched to a gene: 11. This CDR3 has 16 amino acids. CDR3 loop: CASSQGSGGGMYEQFF. Written as DNA, the CDR3 is TGCGCCAGCAGCCAAGGGAGTGGCGGGGGTATGTATGAGCAGTTCTTC.

J is TRBJ2-3 and V is TRBV6-1, with D hard to call. Deletions cut 7 bases from V and 0 bases from J, with 11 bases between. The CDR3 runs to 14 residues. From germline, CDR1 is MNHNS and CDR2 SASEGT. The CDR3 DNA reads TGTGCCAGCATGACTCCCGGGAGCACAGATACGCAGTATTTT. This translates into CASMTPGSTDTQYF.

The DNA of the CDR3 is TGTGCCAGAATTTTAAGACAGGGGCGAACTGAAGCTTTCTTT. Its protein is CARILRQGRTEAFF. J is TRBJ1-1 and V is TRBV2; 8 bases map to TRBD1. V was pared by 9 bases and J by 5 bases, with 11 bases of the junction left unmatched. The germline V gene has CDR1 SNHLY and CDR2 FYNNEI. The CDR3 sequence is 14 residues long.

V gene TRBV7-8 combines with J gene TRBJ1-3; D is undetermined. The CDR3 length is 16 residues. Germline V CDR1 and CDR2: SGHVS, FQNEAQ. V was clipped by 2 bases and J by 0 bases, with 11 bases between them. This chain's CDR3 is CASSLNSRSSGNTIYF. The CDR3 nucleotides read TGTGCCAGCAGCTTAAATAGCCGTAGCTCTGGAAACACCATATATTTT.

The chain employs TRBV5-1 and TRBJ1-3; possible D gene TRBD1, 6 bases. The ends were cut back, 0 bases at V and 0 bases at J, with 13 bases in the middle. Looked up from germline, CDR1 is SGHRS and CDR2 is YFSETQ. The CDR3 is 17 residues long. The CDR3 DNA is TGCGCCAGCAGCTTGGGACAGGACCCTTACTCTGGAAACACCATATATTTT. Protein product: CASSLGQDPYSGNTIYF.

V is TRBV30 and J is TRBJ1-6, with 7 nucleotides matching TRBD1. The germline gives CDR1 GTSNPN, CDR2 SVGIG (reference sequence). The CDR3 loop spans 14 amino acids. The V segment lost 4 bases and the J segment 6 bases; nucleotides outside the gene matches: 6. In DNA, the CDR3 is TGTGCCTGGACTGAGGGACAGTTTAATTCACCCCTCCACTTT. Translation gives CAWTEGQFNSPLHF. The entire variable domain, with the rest obtained from reference TRBV30 and TRBJ1-6, is as follows: SQTIHQWPATLVQPVGSPLSLECTVEGTSNPNLYWYRQAAGRGLQLLFYSVGIGQISSEVPQNLSASRPQDRQFILSSKKLLLSDSGFYLCAWTEGQFNSPLHFGNGTRLTVT.

V and J are TRBV9 and TRBJ2-1; 12 bases are a match to TRBD2. The CDR3 is made up of 18 amino acids. V shed 0 bases and J 9 bases; nucleotides not matched to a gene: 13. Germline assignment: CDR1 SGDLS and CDR2 YYNGEE. CDR3 amino acids: CASSVESTLAGGRVEQFF. CDR3 sequence (DNA): TGTGCCAGCAGCGTAGAGTCCACACTAGCGGGAGGAAGGGTTGAGCAGTTCTTC.

CDR3 sequence: CASSARGYGYTF. Here the CDR3 DNA reads TGTGCCAGTAGCGCCCGGGGTTATGGCTACACCTTC. This chain connects TRBV19 to TRBJ1-2; D is uncertain. The CDR3 is 12 residues long. Trimming removed 6 bases at V and 5 bases at J, with 10 bases between. Germline V gene data show CDR1 as LNHDA and CDR2 as SQIVND (reference sequence).

The chain joins TRBV27 to TRBJ2-1; D may be TRBD2 (5 bases). The CDR3 is made up of 13 amino acids. V lost 2 bases to trimming and J lost 7 bases, with 9 bases between them. Germline-derived CDR1 and CDR2 are MNHEY and SMNVEV (reference sequence). CDR3: CASSLIGLNEQFF. The CDR3 coding sequence is TGTGCCAGCAGTTTAATAGGACTGAATGAGCAGTTCTTC.

Only a few counts were recorded for this clone. This rearrangement joins TRBV2 to TRBJ2-4, with D possibly being TRBD1 (5 bases). The CDR3 has 14 residues. Germline lookup yields CDR1 SNHLY and CDR2 FYNNEI. Trimming cost V 8 bases and J 15 bases, with 26 bases left between them. The CDR3 DNA reads TGTGCCAGCCGGTTGTCGGGCAGGGCCCAAGCGTGGTACTTC. Its translation is CASRLSGRAQAWYF.

The rearrangement joins TRBV29-1 to TRBJ2-7; D is perhaps TRBD2 (7 bases). Trimming removed 7 bases from V and 5 bases from J, with 21 bases in between. This CDR3 region has 14 residues. Per germline, CDR1 SQVTM and CDR2 ANQGSEA. CDR3 loop: CSAIPSGGGHEQYF. In DNA, the CDR3 is TGCAGCGCTATACCTAGCGGAGGGGGGCACGAGCAGTACTTC.

The chain employs TRBV10-3 and TRBJ1-2, with D possibly being TRBD1 (5 bases). The CDR3 sequence is 13 residues long. V dropped 7 bases and J dropped 7 bases, with 16 bases sitting between them. CDR1 ENHRY and CDR2 SYGVKD come from the germline V gene. DNA for the CDR3: TGTGCCATCACTCGGGCAGGGTACGGTGGCTACACCTTC. Its protein product is CAITRAGYGGYTF.

J is TRBJ2-3 and V is TRBV5-1; 8 nucleotides match TRBD1. Trimming cost V 4 bases and J 1 base; bases outside gene matches: 8. Germline CDR1 SGHRS, CDR2 YFSETQ. The length of the CDR3 is 16 residues. DNA of the CDR3: TGCGCCAGCAGCACGGGACAGGAGATACGCACAGATACGCAGTATTTT. It translates to CASSTGQEIRTDTQYF.

In its sample, this clone was seen a few times. This sequence joins TRBV7-3 and TRBJ2-5; D may be TRBD2 (6 bases). V was cut by 5 bases and J by 5 bases, with 21 bases left in between. Germline CDR1 SGHTA, CDR2 FQGTGA. The CDR3 length is 16 residues. Written as DNA, the CDR3 is TGTGCCAGCAGCAACCTGGGACTCCCTGGGGCGGAGACCCAGTACTTC. Its translation is CASSNLGLPGAETQYF.

CDR3 region: CSVAPGATQETQYF. The CDR3 DNA reads TGCAGCGTTGCACCAGGGGCTACACAAGAGACCCAGTACTTC. The chain links TRBV29-1 to TRBJ2-5; D perhaps matches TRBD1 (6 bases). The CDR3 is 14 residues long. The V end was cut by 4 bases, the J end by 2 bases, with 14 bases between. Germline CDR1 reads SQVTM; CDR2 reads ANQGSEA.

V gene TRBV5-1 combines with J gene TRBJ2-7; 7 bases align to TRBD2. The CDR3 contains 16 residues. V lost 3 bases to trimming and J lost 4 bases; unmatched junction nucleotides: 13. Germline CDR1 and CDR2: SGHRS and YFSETQ. In DNA form, the CDR3 reads TGCGCCAGCAGCTCCCTCCCTAGCGGAGGGAAGTACGAGCAGTACTTC. This gives the protein CASSSLPSGGKYEQYF.

The chain recombines TRBV7-9 with TRBJ2-1; 11 bases align to TRBD2. The CDR3 consists of 18 residues. J was trimmed by 3 bases and V by 3 bases; bases with no gene match: 10. Germline V gene sequence: CDR1 SEHNR, CDR2 FQNEAQ (reference sequence). The CDR3, as DNA: TGTGCCAGCAGCTTTAGAGGAGGGACTAGCGGAGGCTACAATGAGCAGTTCTTC. Its protein product is CASSFRGGTSGGYNEQFF.